This record looks at one TCR beta chain sequence and its context. This specimen comes from a study of blood T cell repertoires in COVID-19. Study-level background: The United States, Italy and Spain provided the acute and convalescent COVID-19 samples. PBMCs, B-cell-depleted T cells, or T cells were the source of the cDNA or gDNA that made up the material.

Losses at the gene ends were 4 bases for V and 9 bases for J; bases not matched to a gene: 17. Germline V CDR1 and CDR2: SGDLS, YYNGEE. CDR3 size: 17 residues. Original data processing: Reference gene primer amplification in the assay estimated nucleated cell counts. Some clones are missing from TCRdb's copy, which holds only in-frame ones; the method was immunoSEQ multiplex PCR. The DNA gave D and trimming, while V, J and clone size come from that table. The data hold about 340,000 clones, with around nine tenths observed a single time. The V gene is TRBV9, the J gene TRBJ2-7; 12 bases align to TRBD2. The receptor was isolated from a young woman who had recovered from COVID-19. The source material was peripheral blood. In nucleotides, the CDR3 is TGTGCCAGCAGCACTCCTAGGACTAGCGGGAACGTTGGCGGGCAGTACGTC. Translation gives CASSTPRTSGNVGGQYV.